These 19 T cell receptor beta chains were sequenced from one sample in a study of blood T cell repertoires in COVID-19. Clones were read by immunoSEQ multiplex PCR, and TCRdb kept only the in-frame ones, dropping some. The sample shows under 200,000 clones, about 88% of them seen only once. Input material: peripheral blood. All receptors derive from a young man with acute or convalescent COVID-19.

V is TRBV19 and J is TRBJ1-1, with D maybe TRBD1 (6 bases). V lost 6 bases and J lost 7, with 15 bases in between. There are 13 residues in the CDR3. Germline V CDR1 and CDR2: LNHDA, SQIVND (reference sequence). Here the CDR3 reads CASREDRTSEAFF. The CDR3 DNA reads as TGTGCCAGTAGGGAAGACAGGACCAGTGAAGCTTTCTTT.

The V call is TRBV6-2 or TRBV6-3, the J call TRBJ1-5, with D tentatively TRBD1 (6 bases). The germline CDR1 and CDR2 sequences are MNHEY and SVGEGT. This CDR3 spans 15 amino acids. The ends were cut back, 2 bases at V and 6 bases at J, with 14 bases in the middle. The CDR3 reads CASSYRQGWSQPQHF. The CDR3 DNA reads TGTGCCAGCAGTTACCGGCAGGGGTGGAGTCAGCCCCAGCATTTT.

The chain has TRBV3-1 (or the pseudogene TRBV3-2) and TRBJ1-6, with 8 bases aligning to TRBD1. This CDR3 spans 14 amino acids. Germline trimming cut 4 bases from V and 9 bases from J; bases unmatched to any gene: 5. Germline V lookup: CDR1 LGHDT, CDR2 YNNKEL (reference sequence). The CDR3, as DNA: TGTGCCAGCAGCCTAAGACAGGGGCGTTCACCCCTCCACTTT. Amino acids: CASSLRQGRSPLHF.

The chain carries TRBV6-5 and TRBJ1-6, with D unresolved. CDR1 MNHEY and CDR2 SVGAGI come from the germline V gene. The CDR3 runs 15 residues. V lost 8 bases and J 0 bases, leaving 11 bases between the germline ends. CDR3 coding DNA: TGTGCCAGCCTAGCTGGTCTCTCCTATAATTCACCCCTCCACTTT. This translates into CASLAGLSYNSPLHF.

This chain uses TRBV7-2 with TRBJ2-5, with D perhaps matching TRBD1 (6 bases). Germline V gives CDR1 SGHTA, CDR2 FQGNSA. This CDR3 is 17 amino acids long. Trimming shortened V by 1 base and J by 4 bases, and 19 bases separated the two germline ends. This CDR3 is CASSLVIQGLPSETQYF. CDR3 sequence (DNA): TGTGCCAGCAGCTTAGTAATACAGGGATTGCCCTCAGAGACCCAGTACTTC.

The chain recombines TRBV5-1 with TRBJ1-2; 10 bases are shared with TRBD1. This CDR3 is built from 13 residues. V gave up 4 bases and J gave up 7 bases; unmatched junction bases: 4. Per germline, CDR1 SGHRS and CDR2 YFSETQ. The CDR3 DNA follows: TGCGCCAGCAGCGAGACAGGGGGCTTTGGCTACACCTTC. Its translation: CASSETGGFGYTF. The whole variable domain, filled in from reference TRBV5-1 and TRBJ1-2, reads KAGVTQTPRYLIKTRGQQVTLSCSPISGHRSVSWYQQTPGQGLQFLFEYFSETQRNKGNFPGRFSGRQFSNSRSEMNVSTLELGDSALYLCASSETGGFGYTFGSGTRLTVV.

The rearrangement uses TRBV7-6 and TRBJ2-5; D is perhaps TRBD1 (5 bases). The V gene's germline CDR1 is SGHVS and CDR2 FNYEAQ. The CDR3 is 12 residues long. Trimming left V 4 bases short and J 2 bases short, with 5 bases between. CDR3 loop: CASSYRQETQYF. As DNA, the CDR3 is TGTGCCAGCAGCTACAGGCAAGAGACCCAGTACTTC.

This clone has just one count. V is TRBV4-1 and J is TRBJ2-7, with D possibly TRBD1 on 6 matching bases. The CDR3 totals 17 residues. V dropped 5 bases and J dropped 1 base, with 21 bases sitting between them. CDR1 MGHRA and CDR2 YSYEKL come from the germline V gene. The CDR3 protein is CASSSRFDGGASYEQYF. CDR3 coding DNA: TGCGCCAGCAGCTCCAGATTTGATGGGGGCGCTTCCTACGAGCAGTACTTC.

This chain connects TRBV24-1 to TRBJ1-3, with 9 bases lining up with TRBD1. J was trimmed by 1 base and V by 2 bases; bases with no gene match: 5. The germline gives CDR1 KGHDR, CDR2 SFDVKD. The CDR3 loop spans 17 amino acids. The CDR3 bases are TGTGCCACCAGTGATTCCCCGGGACAGGGTTCTGGAAACACCATATATTTT. It encodes CATSDSPGQGSGNTIYF.

This sequence joins TRBV6-5 and TRBJ1-5, with D possibly being TRBD1 (5 bases). The CDR3 runs to 15 residues. The germline V and J ends were trimmed by 4 bases and 3 bases, with 13 bases remaining between them. Germline CDR1 is MNHEY and CDR2 is SVGAGI. CDR3 sequence reads: CASSLAGPNNQPQHF. The CDR3 coding sequence is TGTGCCAGCAGTTTGGCAGGGCCCAACAATCAGCCCCAGCATTTT.

This chain links TRBV9 with TRBJ2-4; 12 bases are shared with TRBD2. This CDR3 spans 17 amino acids. J was trimmed by 0 bases and V by 4 bases; bases with no gene match: 5. Germline V gene sequence: CDR1 SGDLS, CDR2 YYNGEE. The CDR3 loop is CASSLGTSGLAKNIQYF. For the CDR3, the DNA is TGTGCCAGCAGCCTCGGGACTAGCGGGTTAGCCAAAAACATTCAGTACTTC.

V gene TRBV24-1 combines with J gene TRBJ2-1, with a weak D call TRBD2 (5 bases). Trimming stripped 4 bases from V and 5 bases from J, with 11 bases between. The CDR3 loop spans 14 amino acids. Germline CDR1 is KGHDR and CDR2 is SFDVKD. The CDR3 DNA follows: TGTGCCACCAGTGAACCGGGGTCGAACAATGAGCAGTTCTTC. Translation: CATSEPGSNNEQFF.

The J gene is TRBJ1-5, the V gene TRBV27, with TRBD1 matching 10 bases. Germline-derived CDR1 and CDR2 are MNHEY and SMNVEV (reference sequence). The junction had 5 bases not matched to a gene; V was cut back by 4 bases and J by 2 bases. The CDR3 runs 16 residues. The DNA for the CDR3 is TGTGCCAGCAGTTCCGGACAGGGGGGTGGCAATCAGCCCCAGCATTTT. Residues: CASSSGQGGGNQPQHF.

This rearrangement joins TRBV5-1 to TRBJ2-1, with TRBD2 as a possible D gene (5 bases). The V gene lost 4 bases and the J gene lost 2 bases, with 13 bases spanning the gap. Looked up from germline, CDR1 is SGHRS and CDR2 is YFSETQ. The CDR3 spans 15 residues. The CDR3 reads CASSRQDFPYNEQFF. The CDR3 coding sequence is TGCGCCAGCAGCCGTCAGGACTTCCCCTACAATGAGCAGTTCTTC.

The gene calls are TRBV6-1 and TRBJ2-5, with TRBD1 matching 10 bases. After removal of 5 bases from V and 3 bases from J, the junction contained 6 bases not matched to a gene. Germline V gene lookup returns CDR1 MNHNS and CDR2 SASEGT. CDR3 size: 15 residues. CDR3 loop: CASSRSGTGEETQYF. The DNA for the CDR3 is TGTGCCAGCAGTAGATCCGGGACAGGGGAAGAGACCCAGTACTTC.

CDR3 residues: CATSDPGQSEAFF. The CDR3 DNA sequence: TGTGCCACCAGCGATCCGGGACAATCCGAAGCTTTCTTT. The J gene is TRBJ1-1, the V gene TRBV15; possibly TRBD1 for D (6 bases). The ends were cut back, 5 bases at V and 8 bases at J, with 15 bases in the middle. From germline, CDR1 is LNHNV and CDR2 YYDKDF (reference sequence). The CDR3 loop spans 13 amino acids.

The chain employs TRBV30 and TRBJ1-1; D is undetermined. Deletions cut 7 bases from V and 0 bases from J, with 12 bases between. Germline loops: CDR1 GTSNPN, CDR2 SVGIG (reference sequence). The CDR3 runs 13 residues. The CDR3 is CASDTSVNTEAFF. CDR3 DNA: TGTGCCTCGGATACGAGCGTGAACACTGAAGCTTTCTTT. Looking up the rest from reference TRBV30 and TRBJ1-1 gives the full variable domain: SQTIHQWPATLVQPVGSPLSLECTVEGTSNPNLYWYRQAAGRGLQLLFYSVGIGQISSEVPQNLSASRPQDRQFILSSKKLLLSDSGFYLCASDTSVNTEAFFGQGTRLTVV.

The chain couples TRBV29-1 to TRBJ1-6; 9 bases line up with TRBD1. V shed 4 bases and J 9 bases; nucleotides not matched to a gene: 4. CDR1 and CDR2 from the germline V gene are SQVTM and ANQGSEA. The CDR3 spans 13 residues. The CDR3: CSVGQGVGSPLHF. CDR3 sequence (DNA): TGCAGCGTTGGACAGGGGGTTGGTTCACCCCTCCACTTT.

The rearrangement joins TRBV27 to TRBJ1-2; the D gene is possibly TRBD1 (6 bases). The CDR3 runs 15 residues. Germline V gene sequence: CDR1 MNHEY, CDR2 SMNVEV (reference sequence). V lost 5 bases and J lost 1, with 14 bases in between. The CDR3 DNA follows: TGTGCCAGCAGTCCCCTGCAGGGGCTTAACTATGGCTACACCTTC. Translated: CASSPLQGLNYGYTF.